This entry features one T cell receptor (beta chain) sequence. This CDR3 has 12 residues. Germline CDR1 reads WSHSY; CDR2 reads SAAADI. Losses at the gene ends were 4 bases for V and 7 bases for J; bases not matched to a gene: 4. The record originates from a study of early T cells in non-severe SARS-CoV-2 infection. TCRdb re-called the 5' RACE reads with MiXCR, one entry per CDR3 protein. The sample has approximately 30,000 distinct CDR3 sequences; 4.6% are singletons. This receptor was taken from an adult who was a healthcare worker with PCR-confirmed SARS-CoV-2 infection or an uninfected control (not recorded which). Sequencing used whole blood. The rearrangement links TRBV10-2 to TRBJ2-7; 7 nucleotides agree with TRBD1. CDR3 in amino acids: CASSVTGDEQYF. The CDR3 DNA reads as TGCGCCAGCAGTGTTACAGGGGATGAGCAGTACTTC.